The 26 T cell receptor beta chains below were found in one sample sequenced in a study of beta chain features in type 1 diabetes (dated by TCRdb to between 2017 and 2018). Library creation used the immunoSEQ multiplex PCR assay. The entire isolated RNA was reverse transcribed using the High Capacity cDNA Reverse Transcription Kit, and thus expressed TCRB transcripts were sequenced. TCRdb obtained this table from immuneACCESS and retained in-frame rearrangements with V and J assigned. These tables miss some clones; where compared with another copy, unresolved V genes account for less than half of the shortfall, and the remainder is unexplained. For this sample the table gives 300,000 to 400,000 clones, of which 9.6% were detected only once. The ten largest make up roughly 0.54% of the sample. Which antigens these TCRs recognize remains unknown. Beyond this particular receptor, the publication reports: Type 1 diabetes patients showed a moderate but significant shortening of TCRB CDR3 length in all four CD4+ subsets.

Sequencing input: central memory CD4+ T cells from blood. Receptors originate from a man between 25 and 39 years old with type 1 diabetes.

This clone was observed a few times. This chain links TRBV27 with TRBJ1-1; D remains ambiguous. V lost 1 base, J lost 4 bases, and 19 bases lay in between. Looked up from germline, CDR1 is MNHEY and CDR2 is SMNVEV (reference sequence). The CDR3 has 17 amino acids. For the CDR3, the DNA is TGTGCCAGCAGTTTATTTACTATAGCTGGCGGTTCCACTGAAGCTTTCTTT. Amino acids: CASSLFTIAGGSTEAFF.

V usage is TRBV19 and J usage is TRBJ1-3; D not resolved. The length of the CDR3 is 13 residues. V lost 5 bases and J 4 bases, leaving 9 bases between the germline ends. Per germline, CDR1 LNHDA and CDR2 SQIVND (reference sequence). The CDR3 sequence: CASSPDLGNTIYF. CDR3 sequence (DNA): TGTGCCAGTAGTCCGGACTTGGGAAACACCATATATTTT.

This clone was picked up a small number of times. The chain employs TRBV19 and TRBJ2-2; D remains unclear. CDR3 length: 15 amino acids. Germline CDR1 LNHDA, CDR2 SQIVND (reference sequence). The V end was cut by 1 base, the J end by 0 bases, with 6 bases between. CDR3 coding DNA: TGTGCCAGTAGTATAGTTCAGTCGAACACCGGGGAGCTGTTTTTT. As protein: CASSIVQSNTGELFF.

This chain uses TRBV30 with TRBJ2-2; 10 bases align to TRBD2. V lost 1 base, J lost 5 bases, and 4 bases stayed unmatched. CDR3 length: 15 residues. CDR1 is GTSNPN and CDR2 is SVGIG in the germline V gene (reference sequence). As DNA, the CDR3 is TGTGCCTGGAGTGCGGAGCGGGAGGGGACCGGGGAGCTGTTTTTT. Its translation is CAWSAEREGTGELFF.

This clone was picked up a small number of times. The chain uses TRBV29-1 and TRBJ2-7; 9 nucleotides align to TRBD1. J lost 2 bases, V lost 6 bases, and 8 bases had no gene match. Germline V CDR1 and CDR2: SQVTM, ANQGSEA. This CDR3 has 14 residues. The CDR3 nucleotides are TGCAGCGTCGCACAGGGGGCCTACACCTACGAGCAGTACTTC. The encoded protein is CSVAQGAYTYEQYF.

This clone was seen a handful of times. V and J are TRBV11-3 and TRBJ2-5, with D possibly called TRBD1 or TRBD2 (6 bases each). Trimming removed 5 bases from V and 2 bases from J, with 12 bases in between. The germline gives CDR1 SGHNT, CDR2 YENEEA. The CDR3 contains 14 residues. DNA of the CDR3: TGTGCCAGCAGCCCCGGGGGCGCGCAAGAGACCCAGTACTTC. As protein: CASSPGGAQETQYF.

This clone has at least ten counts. The chain's CDR3 is CASSPYPDTYNEQFF. CDR3 nucleotides: TGTGCCAGCAGCCCTTATCCGGACACCTACAATGAGCAGTTCTTC. The V call is TRBV7-9, the J call TRBJ2-1, with D possibly matching TRBD1 (5 bases). V was shortened by 5 bases and J by 2 bases, with 13 bases between the two germline ends. From germline, CDR1 is SEHNR and CDR2 FQNEAQ (reference sequence). The CDR3 spans 15 residues.

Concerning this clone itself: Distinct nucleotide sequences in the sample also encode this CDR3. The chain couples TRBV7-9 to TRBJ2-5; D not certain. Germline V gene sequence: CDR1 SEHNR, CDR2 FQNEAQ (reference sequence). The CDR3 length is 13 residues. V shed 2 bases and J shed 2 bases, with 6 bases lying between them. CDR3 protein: CASSLQVQETQYF. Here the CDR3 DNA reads TGTGCCAGCAGCTTACAGGTTCAAGAGACCCAGTACTTC.

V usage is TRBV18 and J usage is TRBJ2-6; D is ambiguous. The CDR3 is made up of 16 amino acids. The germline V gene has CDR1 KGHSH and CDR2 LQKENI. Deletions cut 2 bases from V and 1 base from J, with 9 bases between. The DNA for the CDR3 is TGTGCCAGCTCACCAAGGCCAGGTTCTGGGGCCAACGTCCTGACTTTC. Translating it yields CASSPRPGSGANVLTF.

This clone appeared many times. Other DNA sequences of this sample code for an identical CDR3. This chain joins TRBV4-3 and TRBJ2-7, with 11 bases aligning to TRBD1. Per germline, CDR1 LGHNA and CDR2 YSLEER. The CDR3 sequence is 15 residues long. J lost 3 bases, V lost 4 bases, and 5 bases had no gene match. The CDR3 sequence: CASSRGQGGSYEQYF. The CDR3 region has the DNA TGCGCCAGCAGCCGGGGACAGGGGGGTAGCTACGAGCAGTACTTC.

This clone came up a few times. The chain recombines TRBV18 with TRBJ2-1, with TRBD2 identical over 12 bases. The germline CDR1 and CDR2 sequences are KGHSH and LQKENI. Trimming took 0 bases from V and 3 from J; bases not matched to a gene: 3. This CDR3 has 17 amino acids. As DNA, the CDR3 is TGTGCCAGCTCACCACCGGGACTAGCGGGCAACTACAATGAGCAGTTCTTC. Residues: CASSPPGLAGNYNEQFF.

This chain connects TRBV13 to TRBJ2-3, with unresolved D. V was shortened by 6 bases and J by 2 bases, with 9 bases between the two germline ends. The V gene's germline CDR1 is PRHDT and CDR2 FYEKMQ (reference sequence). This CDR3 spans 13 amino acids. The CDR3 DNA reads TGTGCCAGCAGTGTTTCATTCACAGATACGCAGTATTTT. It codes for CASSVSFTDTQYF.

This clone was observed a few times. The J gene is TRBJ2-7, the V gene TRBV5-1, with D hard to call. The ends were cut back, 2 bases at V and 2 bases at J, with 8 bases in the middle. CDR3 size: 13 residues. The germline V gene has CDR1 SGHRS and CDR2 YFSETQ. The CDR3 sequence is CASSFSDPYEQYF. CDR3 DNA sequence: TGCGCCAGCAGCTTTTCGGACCCCTACGAGCAGTACTTC.

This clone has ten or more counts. The DNA of the CDR3 is TGTGCCACCTCCCGACAGGGGGCTCAGACCGGGGAGCTGTTTTTT. Amino acid sequence: CATSRQGAQTGELFF. This rearrangement joins TRBV15 to TRBJ2-2; 10 nucleotides line up with TRBD1. With 8 bases clipped from V and 5 bases from J, the junction kept 8 bases outside the gene matches. The CDR3 spans 15 residues. In germline, CDR1 is LNHNV, CDR2 YYDKDF (reference sequence).

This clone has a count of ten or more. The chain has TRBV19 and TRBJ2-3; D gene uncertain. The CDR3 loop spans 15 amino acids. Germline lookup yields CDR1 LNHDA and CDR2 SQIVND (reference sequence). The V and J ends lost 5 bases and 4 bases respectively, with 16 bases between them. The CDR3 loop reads CASSSRQSRADTQYF. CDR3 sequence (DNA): TGTGCCAGTAGTTCCCGCCAGTCCCGGGCAGATACGCAGTATTTT.

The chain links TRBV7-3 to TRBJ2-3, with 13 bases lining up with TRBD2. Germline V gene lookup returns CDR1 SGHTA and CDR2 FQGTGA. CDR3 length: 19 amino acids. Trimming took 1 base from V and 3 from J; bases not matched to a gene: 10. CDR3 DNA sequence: TGTGCCAGCAGCTTAAAGCCCGTTATGGGACTAGCGGGAACAGATACGCAGTATTTT. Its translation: CASSLKPVMGLAGTDTQYF.

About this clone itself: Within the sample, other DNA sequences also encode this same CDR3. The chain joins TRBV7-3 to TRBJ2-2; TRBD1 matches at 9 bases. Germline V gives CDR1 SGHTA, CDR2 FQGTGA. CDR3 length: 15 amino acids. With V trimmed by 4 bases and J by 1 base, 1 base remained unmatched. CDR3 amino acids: CASSSGQGNTGELFF. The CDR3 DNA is TGTGCCAGCAGCTCGGGACAGGGGAACACCGGGGAGCTGTTTTTT.

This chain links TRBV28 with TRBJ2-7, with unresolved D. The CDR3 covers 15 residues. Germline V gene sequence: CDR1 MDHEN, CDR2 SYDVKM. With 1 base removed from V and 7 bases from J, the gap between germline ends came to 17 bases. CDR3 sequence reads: CASSLLGRTEVEQYF. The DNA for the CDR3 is TGTGCCAGCAGTTTATTGGGCAGGACCGAAGTGGAGCAGTACTTC.

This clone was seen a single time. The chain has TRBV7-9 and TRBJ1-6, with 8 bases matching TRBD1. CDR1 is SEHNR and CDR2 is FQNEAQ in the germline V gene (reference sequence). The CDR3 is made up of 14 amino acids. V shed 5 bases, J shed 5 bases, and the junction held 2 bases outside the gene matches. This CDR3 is CASSQQGDNSPLHF. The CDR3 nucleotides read TGTGCCAGCAGCCAACAGGGGGATAATTCACCCCTCCACTTT. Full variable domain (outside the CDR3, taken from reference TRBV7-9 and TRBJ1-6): DTGVSQNPRHKITKRGQNVTFRCDPISEHNRLYWYRQTLGQGPEFLTYFQNEAQLEKSRLLSDRFSAERPKGSFSTLEIQRTEQGDSAMYLCASSQQGDNSPLHFGNGTRLTVT.

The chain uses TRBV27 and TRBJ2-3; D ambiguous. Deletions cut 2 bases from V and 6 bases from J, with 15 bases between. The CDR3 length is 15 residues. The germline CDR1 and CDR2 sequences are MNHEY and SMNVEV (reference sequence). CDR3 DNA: TGTGCCAGCAGTTTAAAGGCCTCCATCGCGGATACGCAGTATTTT. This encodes CASSLKASIADTQYF.

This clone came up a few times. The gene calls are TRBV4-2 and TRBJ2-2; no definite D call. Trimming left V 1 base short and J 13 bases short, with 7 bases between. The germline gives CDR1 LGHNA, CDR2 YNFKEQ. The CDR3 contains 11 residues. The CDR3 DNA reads TGTGCCAGCAGCCAAGCCCTTGGGCTGTTTTTT. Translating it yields CASSQALGLFF.

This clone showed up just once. Here the CDR3 DNA reads TGTGCCAGCAGCCTCCAAGGGACGGTAAACGAGCAGTACTTC. Translated, it gives CASSLQGTVNEQYF. V and J are TRBV6-5 and TRBJ2-7; D assignment may be TRBD1 or TRBD2 (5 bases each). Between the trimmed V and J ends, which lost 6 bases and 5 bases, there was a span of 17 bases. This CDR3 is 14 amino acids long. Looked up from germline, CDR1 is MNHEY and CDR2 is SVGAGI.

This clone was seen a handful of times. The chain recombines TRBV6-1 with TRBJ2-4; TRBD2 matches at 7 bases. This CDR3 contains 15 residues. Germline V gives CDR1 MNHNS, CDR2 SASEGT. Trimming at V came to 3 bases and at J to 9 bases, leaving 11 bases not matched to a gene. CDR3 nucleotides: TGTGCCAGCAGTGAGGCCCCGGGGCGGGAGAGCATTCAGTACTTC. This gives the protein CASSEAPGRESIQYF.

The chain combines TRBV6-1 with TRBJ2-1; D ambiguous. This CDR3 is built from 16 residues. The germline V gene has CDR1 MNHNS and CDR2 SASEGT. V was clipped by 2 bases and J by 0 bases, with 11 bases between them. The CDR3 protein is CASSESARSSYNEQFF. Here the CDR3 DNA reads TGTGCCAGCAGTGAATCTGCAAGAAGCTCCTACAATGAGCAGTTCTTC.

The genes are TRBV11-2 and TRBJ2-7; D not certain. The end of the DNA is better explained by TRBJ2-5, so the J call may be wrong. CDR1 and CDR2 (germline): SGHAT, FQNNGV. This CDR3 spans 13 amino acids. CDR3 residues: CASSLQAGSTQYF. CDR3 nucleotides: TGTGCCAGCAGCTTACAGGCCGGGTCGACCCAGTACTTC.

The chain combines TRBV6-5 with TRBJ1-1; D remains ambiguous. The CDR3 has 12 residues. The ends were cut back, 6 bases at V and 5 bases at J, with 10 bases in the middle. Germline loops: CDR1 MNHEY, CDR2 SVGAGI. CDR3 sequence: CASSRMGTEAFF. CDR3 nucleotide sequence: TGTGCCAGCAGCCGAATGGGAACTGAAGCTTTCTTT.